A single count supports the clone carrying this T cell receptor (beta chain). This entry belongs to a study of blood T cell repertoires in COVID-19. Turning to the study itself: Sources were T cells, B-cell-depleted T cells, or PBMCs; the material itself was cDNA or gDNA.

Per the germline V gene, CDR1 is SNHLY and CDR2 is FYNNEI. CDR3 length: 14 amino acids. Trimming removed 5 bases at V and 0 bases at J, with 9 bases between. Methods used by the authors: Researchers report that nucleated cell counts were estimated from reference gene primer amplification. Assay: immunoSEQ multiplex PCR; the TCRdb copy retains only in-frame clones and omits some. V and J calls and clone size follow that table, whereas D and trimming were derived from the DNA. Here the sample spans approximately 150,000 clones, more than 80% being singletons. The chain couples TRBV2 to TRBJ2-3, with no clear D. The clonotype originates from a man aged 18 to 30 with COVID-19, enrolled during active disease. Sequencing was done on a sample of peripheral blood. CDR3 coding DNA: TGTGCCAGCAGTTCTATCACTAGCACAGATACGCAGTATTTT. The encoded protein is CASSSITSTDTQYF. The full variable domain, rest sourced from reference TRBV2 and TRBJ2-3, is EPEVTQTPSHQVTQMGQEVILRCVPISNHLYFYWYRQILGQKVEFLVSFYNNEISEKSEIFDDQFSVERPDGSNFTLKIRSTKLEDSAMYFCASSSITSTDTQYFGPGTRLTVL.